This T cell receptor beta chain was documented in a study of T cells in women clearing cervical HPV infection. At the level of the study: Blood came at first lesion visit for cases, post-clearance for controls. General study findings and limits: CIN3+ cases had significantly higher TCR richness than controls; evenness did not differ.

Dot-blot hybridization genotyped cervical HPV amplified with MY09/MY11 PCR. This table comes from immunoSEQ multiplex PCR, and its TCRdb copy is limited to in-frame clones, with some not included. The data show 20,000 to 30,000 clones, and the top ten clones hold more than 6.5%. Remarks on this clone: Its matching antigen is unknown.

Sequenced: blood buffy coat. This clonotype was sampled from a woman aged 18-69 years with a cervical HPV16 infection that either progressed to CIN3+ or cleared (not recorded which).

The CDR3 is CASSSGTGGGEQYF. The covered CDR3 bases are TGCGCCAGCAGCTCCGGGACAGGGGGCGGCGAG. This chain uses TRBV5-1 with TRBJ2-7, with 12 bases fitting TRBD1. The DNA ends 3 residues before the CDR3 does, and the rest of the CDR3 is filled in from the germline J gene. CDR1 is SGHRS and CDR2 is YFSETQ in the germline V gene. The V gene end was trimmed by 3 bases and the J gene end by 6 bases; junction bases not matched to a gene: 4. This CDR3 comprises 14 residues.